These T cell receptor beta chains were read from a single sample in a study of blood T cells in healthy people across ages. Using its own MiXCR run on the 5' RACE reads, TCRdb lists one record per CDR3 protein. The sample has 1.5 million to 2 million distinct CDR3 sequences; roughly two fifths are singletons. Sequenced material: blood. All receptors derive from a human donor in good health. The CDR3 runs from the conserved cysteine through the conserved F or W.

V gene	J gene	CDR3 protein
TRBV6-2/TRBV6-3	TRBJ2-5	CASRSSVLIYQETQYF
TRBV12-3/TRBV12-4	TRBJ2-1	CASSLGQGREQFF
TRBV20-1	TRBJ2-1	CSAPGLAGGPHNEQFF
TRBV20-1	TRBJ2-3	CSAPRVERTDTQYF
TRBV28	TRBJ2-3	CASSSSDRVRSDTQYF
TRBV7-8	TRBJ2-1	CASSLGGGGGFYNEQFF
TRBV4-2	TRBJ1-1	CASSQVRDEAFF
TRBV13	TRBJ2-1	CASRRGIQETQFF
TRBV29-1	TRBJ2-7	CSVRGTGLYEQYF
TRBV7-2	TRBJ2-1	CASSHPGEHEQFF
TRBV18	TRBJ2-5	CASSPPGTSSGYQETQYF
TRBV20-1	TRBJ2-3	CSATAGDTQYF
TRBV7-3	TRBJ2-1	CASSLTAAGGLQEQFF
TRBV4-1	TRBJ2-3	CASSHLGQRRSGTDTQYF
TRBV6-6	TRBJ2-7	CASSYSSFGRQGQYF
TRBV12-3/TRBV12-4	TRBJ1-6	CASSPFGQGDSPLHF
TRBV6-2/TRBV6-3	TRBJ2-3	CASSDQDTQYF
TRBV27	TRBJ2-7	CASRQGGSNEQYF
TRBV12-3/TRBV12-4	TRBJ2-5	CASSPGRVEETQYF
TRBV2	TRBJ2-1	CASSVGFSYNEQFF
TRBV6-5	TRBJ1-4	CASSSPPLLEKLFF
TRBV3-1	TRBJ2-4	CASSQEAGTVPGNIQYF
TRBV7-2	.	CASSFSPRGGEQYF
TRBV2	TRBJ1-4	CASTNRGQEKKLFF
TRBV20-1	TRBJ2-7	CSARDAQLSSYEQYF
TRBV7-2	TRBJ2-2	CASSRDRGGGELFF
TRBV11-3	TRBJ2-5	CASSLRDYGETQYF
TRBV10-3	.	CAIWGGYEQYF